Many counts were recorded for the clone carrying this T cell receptor (beta chain). Its antigen remains unknown. RNA transcripts served as the template for amplifying TCR beta CDR3 regions. RT-PCR in the first round (using the HTBI primer set) targeted the TCR CDR3. TCRdb called the multiplex PCR reads again in MiXCR, with one record for every CDR3 protein. The sample includes approximately 260,000 distinct CDR3 sequences, 13% to 15% seen only once; the top ten take about 30%. The data were obtained in a study of T cells in Graves' hyperthyroidism and ophthalmopathy. This CDR3 region has 15 residues. J gave up 5 bases and V 5 bases, and 9 bases lay outside the gene matches. Germline V gives CDR1 MDHEN, CDR2 SYDVKM. Study-wide results and caveats: In blood, most of the thyroid clonotypes expanded above 0.001 were also present. Ophthalmopathy was separated from stable hyperthyroidism by a 13 V-J model. With a median lead of approximately 6 months before onset, the model predicted ophthalmopathy.

The study collected blood at first hyperthyroidism diagnosis, before any ophthalmopathy symptoms arose. The sequencing sample was made of blood. The TCR sequence derives from a woman in her forties or fifties with Graves' hyperthyroidism that later progressed to Graves' ophthalmopathy. The chain recombines TRBV28 with TRBJ1-1, with 9 bases lining up with TRBD1. This chain's CDR3 is CASSQWTGARTEAFF. The CDR3 nucleotides read TGTGCCAGCAGTCAGTGGACAGGGGCCAGGACTGAAGCTTTCTTT. Using reference TRBV28 and TRBJ1-1 for the parts outside the CDR3, the full variable domain is DVKVTQSSRYLVKRTGEKVFLECVQDMDHENMFWYRQDPGLGLRLIYFSYDVKMKEKGDIPEGYSVSREKKERFSLILESASTNQTSMYLCASSQWTGARTEAFFGQGTRLTVV.